Listed below are T cell receptor beta chains from one sample, sequenced in a study of blood T cell repertoires in COVID-19. Measured with immunoSEQ multiplex PCR; TCRdb has only the in-frame clones, and not every one. The sample includes about 110,000 clones, less than 85% of them seen just once. What was sequenced was peripheral blood. The receptors derive from a woman aged 55-75 years with acute or convalescent COVID-19. Both conserved end residues are part of each CDR3. Each record gives: clone size, V gene, J gene, D gene, CDR3 protein, CDR3 DNA. The D gene is left open where the match is weak. Rows may omit the clone size; those that give it use once, few, many or a size class.

.	TRBV9	TRBJ2-7	TRBD1	CASSDSAGQGFYEQYF	TGTGCCAGCAGCGACTCGGCGGGACAGGGTTTCTACGAGCAGTACTTC
many	TRBV27	TRBJ1-6	TRBD1	CASSLRQGVGGHDSPLHF	TGTGCCAGCAGTTTAAGGCAGGGGGTAGGGGGCCATGATTCACCCCTCCACTTT
.	TRBV5-4	TRBJ1-1	TRBD1	CASSGDSGSETEAFF	TGTGCCAGCAGCGGGGACAGCGGGAGTGAGACTGAAGCTTTCTTT
once	TRBV5-4	TRBJ2-7	.	CASSLGLVGTYEQYF	TGTGCCAGCAGCTTGGGACTAGTTGGGACCTACGAGCAGTACTTC
.	TRBV5-1	TRBJ1-1	.	CASSLEAGTTEAFF	TGCGCCAGCAGCTTGGAAGCGGGGACCACTGAAGCTTTCTTT
.	TRBV3-1/TRBV3-2	TRBJ1-2	.	CASSPGGVGYTF	TGTGCCAGCAGCCCGGGGGGGGTTGGCTACACCTTC
.	TRBV6-2/TRBV6-3	TRBJ1-5	.	CASSMQGLDNQPQHF	TGTGCCAGCAGTATGCAGGGGTTGGATAATCAGCCCCAGCATTTT
.	TRBV7-2	TRBJ2-7	.	CASSLVYGYEQYF	TGTGCCAGCAGCTTAGTTTACGGCTACGAGCAGTACTTC
.	TRBV7-9	TRBJ2-7	.	CASSFQTGAYEQYF	TGTGCCAGCAGCTTCCAAACGGGGGCCTACGAGCAGTACTTC
.	TRBV5-1	TRBJ2-5	.	CASSLGQEAQYF	TGCGCCAGCAGCTTGGGCCAGGAGGCCCAGTACTTC
.	TRBV15	TRBJ1-5	TRBD1	CATSRDGQGQPQHF	TGTGCCACCAGCAGAGATGGACAGGGCCAGCCCCAGCATTTT
.	TRBV19	TRBJ2-5	.	CASSQTGAKETQYF	TGTGCCAGTAGTCAGACAGGAGCTAAAGAGACCCAGTACTTC
.	TRBV7-2	TRBJ2-7	.	CASSLGPSYEQYF	TGTGCCAGCAGCTTGGGCCCCTCCTACGAGCAGTACTTC
few	TRBV2	TRBJ2-7	TRBD1	CASMNLPGQQNYEQYF	TGTGCCAGCATGAACCTTCCGGGACAGCAGAACTACGAGCAGTACTTC
.	TRBV5-4	TRBJ2-7	.	CASSTQVPYEQYF	TGTGCCAGCAGTACTCAGGTACCCTACGAGCAGTACTTC
.	TRBV4-2	TRBJ1-1	.	CASSQDTYLRDVFF	TGTGCCAGCAGCCAAGATACTTATTTGCGGGACGTTTTCTTT
once	TRBV11-2	TRBJ1-1	.	CASSLSPRGETEAFF	TGTGCCAGCAGCTTGTCACCCCGGGGGGAGACTGAAGCTTTCTTT
.	TRBV19	TRBJ1-2	.	CASTPGPGWSGYTF	TGTGCCAGTACCCCGGGCCCAGGGTGGTCTGGCTACACCTTC
few	TRBV4-2	TRBJ1-2	.	CASSQDLGGDYGYTF	TGTGCCAGCAGCCAAGATCTGGGGGGAGACTATGGCTACACCTTC
.	TRBV15	TRBJ2-7	.	CATSRDYAESSYEQYF	TGTGCCACCAGCAGAGATTACGCCGAGAGCTCCTACGAGCAGTACTTC
.	TRBV6-5	TRBJ1-6	.	CASTETGHRNSPLHF	TGTGCCAGCACCGAGACAGGCCACCGAAATTCACCCCTCCACTTT
.	TRBV2	TRBJ2-7	TRBD1	CASRADRAGQYF	TGTGCCAGCAGGGCGGACAGGGCTGGGCAGTACTTC
once	TRBV11-3	TRBJ2-2	.	CASSPLGGLNTGELFF	TGTGCCAGCAGCCCCTTAGGCGGGTTGAACACCGGGGAGCTGTTTTTT
.	TRBV5-4	TRBJ2-5	.	CASSLVSQETQYF	TGTGCCAGCAGCTTGGTTAGTCAAGAGACCCAGTACTTC
.	TRBV27	TRBJ2-5	TRBD2	CASGTGLQETQYF	TGTGCCAGCGGGACGGGACTACAAGAGACCCAGTACTTC
once	TRBV7-9	TRBJ2-2	TRBD1	CASSRTGGAYNIGELFF	TGTGCCAGCAGCAGGACAGGGGGTGCGTACAACATCGGGGAGCTGTTTTTT
.	TRBV6-5	TRBJ1-1	TRBD1	CASSWTGESEAFF	TGTGCCAGCAGTTGGACAGGGGAGTCTGAAGCTTTCTTT
.	TRBV7-9	TRBJ1-2	.	CASSLNGEGSNYGYTF	TGTGCCAGCAGCTTAAATGGGGAGGGAAGTAACTATGGCTACACCTTC
.	TRBV9	TRBJ2-3	.	CASSVAETDTQYF	TGTGCCAGCAGCGTAGCTGAGACAGATACGCAGTATTTT
.	TRBV15	TRBJ1-1	.	CATSRGNGGREAFF	TGTGCCACCAGCAGAGGTAATGGCGGCCGGGAAGCTTTCTTT
.	TRBV10-3	TRBJ2-2	TRBD2	CAISVRTSANTGELFF	TGTGCCATCAGTGTACGGACTAGCGCGAACACCGGGGAGCTGTTTTTT
.	TRBV5-4	TRBJ2-1	.	CASSSARGSGTYNEQFF	TGTGCCAGCAGCTCGGCTCGGGGGAGTGGCACCTACAATGAGCAGTTCTTC
.	TRBV6-6	TRBJ2-1	TRBD1	CASSPRTGTGGEDEQFF	TGTGCCAGCAGTCCCCGAACCGGGACAGGGGGCGAGGATGAGCAGTTCTTC
.	TRBV28	TRBJ1-6	.	CASSSTTAPLHF	TGTGCCAGCAGTTCAACGACAGCACCCCTCCACTTT
.	TRBV5-1	TRBJ2-5	.	CASSGDRSPFQETQYF	TGCGCCAGCAGCGGAGACAGGTCCCCTTTCCAAGAGACCCAGTACTTC
.	TRBV9	TRBJ2-2	.	CASSVAGITNTGELFF	TGTGCCAGCAGCGTAGCAGGGATAACGAACACCGGGGAGCTGTTTTTT
.	TRBV27	TRBJ2-7	.	CASSFHGGGRLEQYF	TGTGCCAGCAGTTTCCATGGCGGGGGCCGGCTCGAGCAGTACTTC
once	TRBV18	TRBJ1-1	TRBD1	CASSSIRDRGTEAFF	TGTGCCAGCTCATCAATCCGGGACAGGGGGACTGAAGCTTTCTTT
.	TRBV4-1	TRBJ1-2	TRBD1	CASSQAGQGNYGYTF	TGCGCCAGCAGCCAAGCGGGACAGGGTAACTATGGCTACACCTTC
.	TRBV2	TRBJ2-1	TRBD2	CASSGTSGLNEQFF	TGTGCCAGCAGCGGGACTAGCGGGCTGAATGAGCAGTTCTTC
few	TRBV9	TRBJ2-1	.	CASSGAVYNEQFF	TGTGCCAGCAGTGGAGCAGTCTACAATGAGCAGTTCTTC
.	TRBV2	TRBJ2-7	.	CASVRGAGEVYEQYF	TGTGCCAGCGTCAGGGGGGCGGGTGAAGTCTACGAGCAGTACTTC
.	TRBV19	TRBJ1-2	TRBD1	CASSRKGAGSYGYTF	TGTGCCAGTAGTAGGAAGGGGGCCGGTAGCTATGGCTACACCTTC